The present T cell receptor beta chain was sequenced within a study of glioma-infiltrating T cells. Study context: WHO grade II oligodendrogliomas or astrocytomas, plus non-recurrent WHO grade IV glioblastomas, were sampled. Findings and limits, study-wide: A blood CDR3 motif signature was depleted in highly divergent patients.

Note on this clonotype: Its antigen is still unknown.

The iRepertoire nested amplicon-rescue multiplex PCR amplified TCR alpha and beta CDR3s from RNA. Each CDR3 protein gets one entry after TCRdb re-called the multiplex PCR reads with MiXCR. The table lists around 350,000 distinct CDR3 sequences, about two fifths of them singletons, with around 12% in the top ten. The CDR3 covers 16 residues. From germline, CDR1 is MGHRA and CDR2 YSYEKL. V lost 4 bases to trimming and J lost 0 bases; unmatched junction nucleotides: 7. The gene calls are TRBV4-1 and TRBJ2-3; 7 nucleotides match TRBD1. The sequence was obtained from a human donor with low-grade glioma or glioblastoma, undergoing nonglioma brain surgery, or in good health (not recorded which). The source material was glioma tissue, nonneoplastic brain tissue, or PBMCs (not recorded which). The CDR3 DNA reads TGCGCCAGCAGCCTTAGGGGACAGTCTAGCACAGATACGCAGTATTTT. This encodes CASSLRGQSSTDTQYF.